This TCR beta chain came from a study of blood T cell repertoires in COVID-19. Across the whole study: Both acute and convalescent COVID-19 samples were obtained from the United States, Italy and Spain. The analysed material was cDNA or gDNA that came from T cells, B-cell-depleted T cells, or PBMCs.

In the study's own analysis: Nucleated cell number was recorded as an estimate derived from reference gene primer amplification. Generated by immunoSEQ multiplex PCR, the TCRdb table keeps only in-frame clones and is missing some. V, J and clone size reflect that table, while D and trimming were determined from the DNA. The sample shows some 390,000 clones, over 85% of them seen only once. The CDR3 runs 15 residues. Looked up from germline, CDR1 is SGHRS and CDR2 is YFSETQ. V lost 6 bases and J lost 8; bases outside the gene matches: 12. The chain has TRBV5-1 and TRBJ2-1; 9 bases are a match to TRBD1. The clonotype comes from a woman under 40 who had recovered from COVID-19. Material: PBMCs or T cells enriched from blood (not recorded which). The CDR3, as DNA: TGCGCCAGCACCCAATCCGGGACAGGGAACGATGAGCAGTTCTTC. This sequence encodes CASTQSGTGNDEQFF.